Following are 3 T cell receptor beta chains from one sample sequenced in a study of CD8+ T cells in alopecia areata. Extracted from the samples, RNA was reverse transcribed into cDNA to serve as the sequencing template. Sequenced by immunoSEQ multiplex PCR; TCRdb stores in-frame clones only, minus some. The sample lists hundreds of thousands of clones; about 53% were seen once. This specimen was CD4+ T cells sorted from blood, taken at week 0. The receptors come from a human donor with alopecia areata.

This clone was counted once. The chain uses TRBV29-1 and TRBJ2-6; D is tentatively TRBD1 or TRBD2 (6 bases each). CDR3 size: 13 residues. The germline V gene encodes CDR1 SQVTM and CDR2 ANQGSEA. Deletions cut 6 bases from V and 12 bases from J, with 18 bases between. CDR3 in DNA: TGCAGCGTCCAAGGGGGGAGGCCCGCCGTCCTGACTTTC. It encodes CSVQGGRPAVLTF.

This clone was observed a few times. CDR3 in DNA: TGCAGTGCCAAGTCCACAGATACGCAGTATTTT. Encoded protein: CSAKSTDTQYF. The gene calls are TRBV20-1 and TRBJ2-3; D is unresolved. V was clipped by 6 bases and J by 2 bases, with 6 bases between them. There are 11 residues in the CDR3. Germline V lookup: CDR1 DFQATT, CDR2 SNEGSKA (reference sequence).

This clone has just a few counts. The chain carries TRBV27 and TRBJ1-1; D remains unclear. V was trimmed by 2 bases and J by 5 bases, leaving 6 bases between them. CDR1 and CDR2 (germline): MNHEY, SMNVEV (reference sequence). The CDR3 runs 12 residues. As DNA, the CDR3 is TGTGCCAGCAGTTTAACGGCGACTGAAGCTTTCTTT. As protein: CASSLTATEAFF.